This is a list of T cell receptor beta chains from one sample in a study of T cell changes during pregnancy in multiple sclerosis. Profiled with immunoSEQ multiplex PCR; TCRdb holds only in-frame clones, not every one. The sample records around 80,000 clones, approximately 90% being singletons. Specimen: peripheral blood, collected before pregnancy. These receptor sequences come from a female donor with multiple sclerosis, enrolled in a pregnancy study. Both conserved end residues are part of each CDR3. A D gene is named only where the DNA matches it firmly. Expanded clones get a size class; other rows say once, few or many, or leave the size out.

cdr3_aa: CASSLGTGYSEQYF
cdr3_nt: TGTGCCAGCAGCTTAGGGACAGGGTACTCCGAGCAGTACTTC
v_call: TRBV13
clone_size: NA
j_call: TRBJ2-7
d_call: TRBD1

cdr3_aa: CASSPTGGYEQYF
cdr3_nt: TGTGCCAGCAGTCCTACAGGGGGTTACGAGCAGTACTTC
v_call: TRBV7-3
clone_size: NA
j_call: TRBJ2-7
d_call: TRBD1

cdr3_aa: CASISPMNTEAFF
cdr3_nt: TGTGCCAGTATAAGCCCAATGAACACTGAAGCTTTCTTT
v_call: TRBV19
clone_size: once
j_call: TRBJ1-1
d_call: NA

cdr3_aa: CASSANRGLAGELFF
cdr3_nt: TGTGCCAGCAGCGCAAACAGGGGATTGGCCGGGGAGCTGTTTTTT
v_call: TRBV9
clone_size: NA
j_call: TRBJ2-2
d_call: TRBD1

cdr3_aa: CASSLVAGGSYEQYF
cdr3_nt: TGTGCCAGCAGTTTAGTAGCAGGGGGCTCCTACGAGCAGTACTTC
v_call: TRBV27
clone_size: NA
j_call: TRBJ2-7
d_call: TRBD1

cdr3_aa: CACQMGNSYEQYF
cdr3_nt: TGTGCCTGCCAAATGGGCAATTCCTACGAGCAGTACTTC
v_call: TRBV30
clone_size: NA
j_call: TRBJ2-7
d_call: NA

cdr3_aa: CASSSGLAGGGTDTQYF
cdr3_nt: TGCGCCAGCAGCTCGGGACTAGCGGGGGGGGGCACAGATACGCAGTATTTT
v_call: TRBV5-1
clone_size: NA
j_call: TRBJ2-3
d_call: TRBD2

cdr3_aa: CASSYSGGADGYTF
cdr3_nt: TGTGCCAGCAGTTACTCTGGGGGGGCTGATGGCTACACCTTC
v_call: TRBV6-5
clone_size: few
j_call: TRBJ1-2
d_call: NA

cdr3_aa: CASSERESSYNEQFF
cdr3_nt: TGTGCCAGCAGTGAGAGGGAAAGCTCCTACAATGAGCAGTTCTTC
v_call: TRBV2
clone_size: NA
j_call: TRBJ2-1
d_call: NA

cdr3_aa: CASGGGYNEQFF
cdr3_nt: TGTGCCAGCGGGGGGGGGTACAATGAGCAGTTCTTC
v_call: TRBV9
clone_size: NA
j_call: TRBJ2-1
d_call: TRBD2

cdr3_aa: CASSGPGSNTEAFF
cdr3_nt: TGTGCCAGCAGTGGACCCGGGAGTAACACTGAAGCTTTCTTT
v_call: TRBV2
clone_size: NA
j_call: TRBJ1-1
d_call: NA

cdr3_aa: CSVEREVVGYTF
cdr3_nt: TGCAGCGTTGAAAGAGAAGTCGTAGGCTACACCTTC
v_call: TRBV29-1
clone_size: few
j_call: TRBJ1-2
d_call: NA

cdr3_aa: CASSLGGVRYGYTF
cdr3_nt: TGCGCCAGCAGCTTGGGGGGGGTCCGATATGGCTACACCTTC
v_call: TRBV5-1
clone_size: NA
j_call: TRBJ1-2
d_call: NA

cdr3_aa: CASSPGRTGELFF
cdr3_nt: TGTGCCAGCAGCCCAGGGAGGACCGGGGAGCTGTTTTTT
v_call: TRBV7-9
clone_size: NA
j_call: TRBJ2-2
d_call: NA

cdr3_aa: CASSYPLGAENTEAFF
cdr3_nt: TGTGCCAGCAGTTACCCCCTGGGGGCGGAGAACACTGAAGCTTTCTTT
v_call: TRBV6-6
clone_size: NA
j_call: TRBJ1-1
d_call: NA

cdr3_aa: CASSPAGADTQYF
cdr3_nt: TGTGCCAGCAGCCCCGCAGGGGCAGATACGCAGTATTTT
v_call: TRBV7-3
clone_size: NA
j_call: TRBJ2-3
d_call: NA

cdr3_aa: CASSSDRATGEKLFF
cdr3_nt: TGTGCCAGCAGCTCCGACAGGGCAACTGGTGAAAAACTGTTTTTT
v_call: TRBV7-8
clone_size: NA
j_call: TRBJ1-4
d_call: TRBD1

cdr3_aa: CASMWRGTEAFF
cdr3_nt: TGTGCCAGCATGTGGAGGGGCACTGAAGCTTTCTTT
v_call: TRBV6-5
clone_size: NA
j_call: TRBJ1-1
d_call: NA

cdr3_aa: CASSQRDRGTGTEAFF
cdr3_nt: TGCGCCAGCAGCCAAAGGGACAGGGGAACGGGGACTGAAGCTTTCTTT
v_call: TRBV4-1
clone_size: many
j_call: TRBJ1-1
d_call: TRBD1

cdr3_aa: CASSTSAGGLSSYNEQFF
cdr3_nt: TGTGCCAGTAGTACCTCCGCGGGGGGCTTAAGCTCCTACAATGAGCAGTTCTTC
v_call: TRBV19
clone_size: NA
j_call: TRBJ2-1
d_call: TRBD2

cdr3_aa: CASSETAIYGYTF
cdr3_nt: TGTGCCAGCAGTGAGACTGCAATATATGGCTACACCTTC
v_call: TRBV2
clone_size: NA
j_call: TRBJ1-2
d_call: NA

cdr3_aa: CASRKEGTGMNTEAFF
cdr3_nt: TGTGCCAGCAGAAAAGAGGGGACAGGAATGAACACTGAAGCTTTCTTT
v_call: TRBV5-4
clone_size: NA
j_call: TRBJ1-1
d_call: TRBD1

cdr3_aa: CASSGLTGGHQPQHF
cdr3_nt: TGTGCCAGCTCGGGCCTTACAGGGGGTCATCAGCCCCAGCATTTT
v_call: TRBV18
clone_size: NA
j_call: TRBJ1-5
d_call: TRBD1

cdr3_aa: CACSARGRGSNTIYF
cdr3_nt: TGTGCCTGTTCCGCTCGGGGCAGGGGATCAAACACCATATATTTT
v_call: TRBV30
clone_size: NA
j_call: TRBJ1-3
d_call: NA

cdr3_aa: CASSATGSNEKLFF
cdr3_nt: TGTGCCAGCAGCGCGACAGGGTCTAATGAAAAACTGTTTTTT
v_call: TRBV9
clone_size: NA
j_call: TRBJ1-4
d_call: TRBD1

cdr3_aa: CATTDVTGLANTGELFF
cdr3_nt: TGTGCCACCACAGATGTCACAGGGTTGGCGAACACCGGGGAGCTGTTTTTT
v_call: TRBV2
clone_size: NA
j_call: TRBJ2-2
d_call: NA

cdr3_aa: CATSRDVAETDGTEAFF
cdr3_nt: TGTGCCACCAGCAGAGATGTGGCAGAGACTGATGGGACTGAAGCTTTCTTT
v_call: TRBV15
clone_size: NA
j_call: TRBJ1-1
d_call: NA

cdr3_aa: CASSLGPINGYTF
cdr3_nt: TGTGCCAGCAGCTTGGGTCCAATCAATGGCTACACCTTC
v_call: TRBV5-4
clone_size: NA
j_call: TRBJ1-2
d_call: NA

cdr3_aa: CASSAAVNTEAFF
cdr3_nt: TGTGCTAGCTCCGCTGCGGTGAACACTGAAGCTTTCTTT
v_call: TRBV7-7
clone_size: NA
j_call: TRBJ1-1
d_call: NA

cdr3_aa: CASSLDRVRDEQYF
cdr3_nt: TGTGCCAGCAGCCTCGACAGGGTGCGGGACGAGCAGTACTTC
v_call: TRBV6-5
clone_size: NA
j_call: TRBJ2-7
d_call: TRBD1

cdr3_aa: CAWRTGTGINEKLFF
cdr3_nt: TGTGCCTGGAGAACCGGGACAGGGATTAACGAAAAACTGTTTTTT
v_call: TRBV30
clone_size: NA
j_call: TRBJ1-4
d_call: TRBD1

cdr3_aa: CASSPDRGRQTEAFF
cdr3_nt: TGCGCCAGCAGCCCAGACAGGGGGCGGCAAACTGAAGCTTTCTTT
v_call: TRBV10-2
clone_size: NA
j_call: TRBJ1-1
d_call: TRBD1

cdr3_aa: CASSSGQGDQPQHF
cdr3_nt: TGCGCCAGCAGCTCCGGACAGGGCGATCAGCCCCAGCATTTT
v_call: TRBV5-1
clone_size: NA
j_call: TRBJ1-5
d_call: TRBD1

cdr3_aa: CASRLGQVNQPQHF
cdr3_nt: TGTGCCAGTAGGCTGGGACAGGTCAATCAGCCCCAGCATTTT
v_call: TRBV19
clone_size: few
j_call: TRBJ1-5
d_call: TRBD1

cdr3_aa: CASSQVQNTEAFF
cdr3_nt: TGCGCCAGCAGCCAGGTACAGAACACTGAAGCTTTCTTT
v_call: TRBV4-1
clone_size: NA
j_call: TRBJ1-1
d_call: NA

cdr3_aa: CASNQGRGSTEAFF
cdr3_nt: TGTGCCAGCAACCAGGGACGCGGGAGCACTGAAGCTTTCTTT
v_call: TRBV7-3
clone_size: NA
j_call: TRBJ1-1
d_call: NA

cdr3_aa: CASTPGTEAFF
cdr3_nt: TGTGCCAGCACCCCGGGCACTGAAGCTTTCTTT
v_call: TRBV11-2
clone_size: NA
j_call: TRBJ1-1
d_call: NA

cdr3_aa: CASSQMQGLAEQFF
cdr3_nt: TGTGCCAGCAGCCAAATGCAGGGACTGGCTGAGCAGTTCTTC
v_call: TRBV14
clone_size: NA
j_call: TRBJ2-1
d_call: NA

cdr3_aa: CASSDRGLGNTIYF
cdr3_nt: TGTGCCAGCAGTGACAGGGGGCTTGGAAACACCATATATTTT
v_call: TRBV2
clone_size: NA
j_call: TRBJ1-3
d_call: TRBD1

cdr3_aa: CATSRRLAGGQDTQYF
cdr3_nt: TGTGCCACCAGCAGACGACTAGCGGGGGGGCAAGATACGCAGTATTTT
v_call: TRBV15
clone_size: NA
j_call: TRBJ2-3
d_call: TRBD2

cdr3_aa: CASSHDRGGTEAFF
cdr3_nt: TGTGCCAGCTCCCACGACAGGGGAGGTACTGAAGCTTTCTTT
v_call: TRBV18
clone_size: NA
j_call: TRBJ1-1
d_call: TRBD1

cdr3_aa: CASSQGALNGYGYTF
cdr3_nt: TGTGCCAGCTCACAGGGGGCGTTGAATGGCTATGGCTACACCTTC
v_call: TRBV5-8
clone_size: NA
j_call: TRBJ1-2
d_call: TRBD1

cdr3_aa: CASSLGDTAFTDTQYF
cdr3_nt: TGCGCCAGCAGCTTAGGGGACACCGCTTTCACAGATACGCAGTATTTT
v_call: TRBV5-1
clone_size: NA
j_call: TRBJ2-3
d_call: NA

cdr3_aa: CASSLGLRGARGTGELFF
cdr3_nt: TGTGCCAGCAGCTTAGGTTTGCGGGGGGCTCGAGGCACCGGGGAGCTGTTTTTT
v_call: TRBV7-2
clone_size: NA
j_call: TRBJ2-2
d_call: TRBD2

cdr3_aa: CASNLGRGYGYTF
cdr3_nt: TGTGCCAGCAACCTCGGCAGGGGATATGGCTACACCTTC
v_call: TRBV2
clone_size: NA
j_call: TRBJ1-2
d_call: NA

cdr3_aa: CASSRSGVDGYTF
cdr3_nt: TGTGCCAGCTCACGTTCAGGGGTTGATGGCTACACCTTC
v_call: TRBV18
clone_size: NA
j_call: TRBJ1-2
d_call: NA

cdr3_aa: CAGYEGATYNSPLHF
cdr3_nt: TGTGCCGGGTACGAGGGGGCAACATATAATTCACCCCTCCACTTT
v_call: TRBV30
clone_size: few
j_call: TRBJ1-6
d_call: TRBD1

cdr3_aa: CASSQEAGGDRNYGYTF
cdr3_nt: TGCGCCAGCAGCCAAGAGGCAGGGGGCGATAGGAACTATGGCTACACCTTC
v_call: TRBV4-1
clone_size: NA
j_call: TRBJ1-2
d_call: TRBD1

cdr3_aa: CASSLDSATNEKLFF
cdr3_nt: TGTGCCAGCAGCTTAGACTCTGCAACTAATGAAAAACTGTTTTTT
v_call: TRBV7-9
clone_size: NA
j_call: TRBJ1-4
d_call: NA

cdr3_aa: CASSEVGGFVLNTEAFF
cdr3_nt: TGTGCCAGCAGTGAAGTGGGAGGGTTCGTCCTGAACACTGAAGCTTTCTTT
v_call: TRBV6-1
clone_size: NA
j_call: TRBJ1-1
d_call: NA

cdr3_aa: CASSYGSGGTQETQYF
cdr3_nt: TGTGCCAGCAGTTACGGTAGCGGGGGGACGCAAGAGACCCAGTACTTC
v_call: TRBV6-5
clone_size: NA
j_call: TRBJ2-5
d_call: TRBD2

cdr3_aa: CASSNLTSGFSSYNEQFF
cdr3_nt: TGTGCCAGCAGCAATTTGACTAGCGGTTTTAGCTCCTACAATGAGCAGTTCTTC
v_call: TRBV21-1
clone_size: NA
j_call: TRBJ2-1
d_call: NA

cdr3_aa: CASSETVYGYTF
cdr3_nt: TGTGCCAGCAGCGAGACAGTCTATGGCTACACCTTC
v_call: TRBV7-9
clone_size: NA
j_call: TRBJ1-2
d_call: NA

cdr3_aa: CASSSRDRAYNEQFF
cdr3_nt: TGTGCCAGCAGTTCGAGAGACAGGGCCTACAATGAGCAGTTCTTC
v_call: TRBV27
clone_size: NA
j_call: TRBJ2-1
d_call: TRBD1

cdr3_aa: CASSLGLGQGIDEQFF
cdr3_nt: TGCGCCAGCAGCTTGGGTTTGGGACAGGGTATCGATGAGCAGTTCTTC
v_call: TRBV5-1
clone_size: NA
j_call: TRBJ2-1
d_call: TRBD1

cdr3_aa: CASSISGGSFYNEQFF
cdr3_nt: TGTGCCAGCAGCATTTCAGGGGGGTCTTTCTACAATGAGCAGTTCTTC
v_call: TRBV7-8
clone_size: once
j_call: TRBJ2-1
d_call: NA

cdr3_aa: CASSFLTTGTYGYTF
cdr3_nt: TGTGCCAGCAGCTTTCTTACGACAGGGACCTATGGCTACACCTTC
v_call: TRBV5-6
clone_size: NA
j_call: TRBJ1-2
d_call: TRBD1

cdr3_aa: CSVRLAGGLTGTGELFF
cdr3_nt: TGCAGCGTTCGACTAGCGGGGGGCCTAACGGGTACCGGGGAGCTGTTTTTT
v_call: TRBV29-1
clone_size: NA
j_call: TRBJ2-2
d_call: TRBD2

cdr3_aa: CASIYRDQNTEAFF
cdr3_nt: TGTGCCAGCATATACAGGGACCAGAACACTGAAGCTTTCTTT
v_call: TRBV2
clone_size: once
j_call: TRBJ1-1
d_call: NA